This TCR beta chain was captured in a study of T-cell memory formation after mild COVID-19. TCRdb analysed the 5' RACE reads with MiXCR anew, one entry per CDR3 protein. The table includes roughly 480,000 distinct CDR3 sequences, 25% detected once. Germline CDR1 and CDR2: SGHDT and YYEEEE. The germline V and J ends were trimmed by 1 base and 9 bases, with 19 bases remaining between them. This CDR3 is 15 amino acids long. Sample: PBMCs or a T cell subset sorted from them (not recorded which). The V gene is TRBV5-6, the J gene TRBJ2-5, with D tentatively TRBD1 or TRBD2 (5 bases each). The receptor was isolated from an adult woman who had mild COVID-19 (a few samples of this study predate the infection). Cell type and time point are not known. CDR3 nucleotide sequence: TGTGCCAGCAGCTTGCCCGCTTCTAGCAGGGTGGCCCAGTACTTC. The encoded protein is CASSLPASSRVAQYF.